A single sample gave rise to the 32 T cell receptor beta chains below, sequenced in a study of blood T cell repertoires in COVID-19. Produced via immunoSEQ multiplex PCR; TCRdb's table is partial and in-frame only. The sample consists of roughly 300,000 clones, approximately 88% of them appearing once. The sample comprised peripheral blood. All receptors come from a man younger than 35 with active or convalescent COVID-19.

This chain joins TRBV7-9 and TRBJ2-3, with D perhaps matching TRBD2 (6 bases). CDR1 and CDR2 (germline): SEHNR, FQNEAQ (reference sequence). This CDR3 contains 16 residues. V lost 5 bases and J 1 base, leaving 16 bases between the germline ends. CDR3 loop: CASSQRDSSRTDTQYF. Here the CDR3 DNA reads TGTGCCAGCAGCCAACGGGACTCTTCGCGCACAGATACGCAGTATTTT.

The chain is built from TRBV4-1 and TRBJ2-4; 10 nucleotides match TRBD2. Germline V gene data show CDR1 as MGHRA and CDR2 as YSYEKL. J gave up 0 bases and V 4 bases, and 9 bases lay outside the gene matches. The CDR3 has 18 residues. CDR3 in DNA: TGCGCCAGCAGCCCCGGCCTAGCGGGGGACGTAGCCAAAAACATTCAGTACTTC. It is translated as CASSPGLAGDVAKNIQYF.

This chain joins TRBV5-5 and TRBJ2-1, with 8 bases lining up with TRBD1. The junction had 4 bases not matched to a gene; V was cut back by 4 bases and J by 10 bases. In germline, CDR1 is SGHKS, CDR2 YYEKEE (reference sequence). This CDR3 is built from 12 residues. In nucleotides, the CDR3 is TGTGCCAGCAGCATCAGGGGGCGAGAGCAGTTCTTC. Translated: CASSIRGREQFF.

The chain uses TRBV5-5 and TRBJ2-7, with 8 bases aligning to TRBD1. This CDR3 contains 15 residues. Germline V gives CDR1 SGHKS, CDR2 YYEKEE (reference sequence). After removal of 4 bases from V and 1 base from J, the junction contained 7 bases not matched to a gene. The DNA for the CDR3 is TGTGCCAGCAGCCGTTCACAGGGGGTGTCCTACGAGCAGTACTTC. Amino acid sequence: CASSRSQGVSYEQYF.

The chain joins TRBV5-1 to TRBJ2-7; TRBD1 matches at 10 bases. Germline V gene data show CDR1 as SGHRS and CDR2 as YFSETQ. The trim removed 7 bases at V and 4 bases at J, leaving 8 bases unmatched. This CDR3 contains 14 residues. The CDR3 sequence is CASGVGTGVYEQYF. CDR3 nucleotides: TGCGCCAGCGGGGTCGGGACAGGGGTATACGAGCAGTACTTC. Full variable domain (rest looked up from reference TRBV5-1 and TRBJ2-7): KAGVTQTPRYLIKTRGQQVTLSCSPISGHRSVSWYQQTPGQGLQFLFEYFSETQRNKGNFPGRFSGRQFSNSRSEMNVSTLELGDSALYLCASGVGTGVYEQYFGPGTRLTVT.

The gene calls are TRBV11-2 and TRBJ2-7; D remains ambiguous. The V and J ends lost 6 bases and 1 base respectively, with 4 bases between them. The CDR3 has 11 residues. Looked up from germline, CDR1 is SGHAT and CDR2 is FQNNGV. CDR3 nucleotide sequence: TGTGCCAGCAGTTCGTCCTACGAGCAGTACTTC. It encodes CASSSSYEQYF.

This chain uses TRBV6-5 with TRBJ2-7; 9 bases map to TRBD1. The junction had 9 bases not matched to a gene; V was cut back by 4 bases and J by 5 bases. Per the germline V gene, CDR1 is MNHEY and CDR2 is SVGAGI. This CDR3 region has 15 residues. The CDR3 here is CASSLFPGQGHEQYF. CDR3 coding DNA: TGTGCCAGCAGTTTATTTCCGGGACAGGGCCACGAGCAGTACTTC.

This clone was detected only a few times. This chain uses TRBV9 with TRBJ2-1; TRBD2 agrees at 8 bases. Germline trimming cut 0 bases from V and 7 bases from J; bases unmatched to any gene: 9. Germline loops: CDR1 SGDLS, CDR2 YYNGEE. This CDR3 spans 16 amino acids. The CDR3 loop is CASSVATSGGWNEQFF. For the CDR3, the DNA is TGTGCCAGCAGCGTAGCTACTTCGGGGGGGTGGAATGAGCAGTTCTTC.

In its sample, this clone was seen once. The CDR3 DNA is TGTGCCAGCAGCGCCTACCTAATGACAACTAATGAAAAACTGTTTTTT. Encoded protein: CASSAYLMTTNEKLFF. The V call is TRBV3-1 (or the pseudogene TRBV3-2), the J call TRBJ1-4; D gene uncertain. This CDR3 is built from 16 residues. Germline values: CDR1 LGHDT, CDR2 YNNKEL (reference sequence). Trimming removed 5 bases from V and 0 bases from J, with 13 bases in between.

V usage is TRBV7-8 and J usage is TRBJ1-2; D is perhaps TRBD1 (6 bases). Trimming cost V 4 bases and J 6 bases, with 18 bases left between them. The V gene's germline CDR1 is SGHVS and CDR2 FQNEAQ. This CDR3 contains 15 residues. In nucleotides, the CDR3 is TGTGCCAGCAGCTCAGGATCGGAACAGGGCAATGGCTACACCTTC. Its translation is CASSSGSEQGNGYTF.

V and J are TRBV10-3 and TRBJ1-1; TRBD1 matches 8 bases. The CDR3 has 13 residues. Germline V gene data show CDR1 as ENHRY and CDR2 as SYGVKD. Unmatched junction bases numbered 3, after V lost 6 bases and J lost 3 bases. The CDR3 loop is CAISGRGHTEAFF. The CDR3 DNA reads as TGTGCCATCAGCGGCAGGGGGCACACTGAAGCTTTCTTT.

This chain uses TRBV6-1 with TRBJ2-7; weak D call: TRBD1 (6 bases). Trimming took 4 bases from V and 6 from J, leaving 22 bases between them. Looked up from germline, CDR1 is MNHNS and CDR2 is SASEGT. This CDR3 contains 16 residues. The CDR3 here is CASSVAESTGNSEQYF. The CDR3 nucleotides read TGTGCCAGCAGTGTAGCCGAATCGACAGGTAATAGCGAGCAGTACTTC.

The chain recombines TRBV12-3 or TRBV12-4 with TRBJ1-4; 7 bases are a match to TRBD1. The ends lost 7 bases at V and 8 bases at J; junction bases unmatched: 7. This CDR3 comprises 13 residues. This CDR3 is CASTTGVGEKLFF. CDR3 DNA sequence: TGTGCCAGCACCACAGGGGTCGGCGAAAAACTGTTTTTT.

The rearrangement uses TRBV5-5 and TRBJ2-3; D remains ambiguous. Trimming cost V 1 base and J 2 bases, with 11 bases left between them. The CDR3 runs to 15 residues. The germline CDR1 and CDR2 sequences are SGHKS and YYEKEE (reference sequence). Here the CDR3 DNA reads TGTGCCAGCAGCTTGACACTAACAAACACAGATACGCAGTATTTT. It specifies CASSLTLTNTDTQYF.

The rearrangement links TRBV7-9 to TRBJ1-6; D call uncertain. With 4 bases removed from V and 15 bases from J, the gap between germline ends came to 10 bases. The CDR3 length is 11 residues. The V gene's germline CDR1 is SEHNR and CDR2 FQNEAQ (reference sequence). The CDR3 protein is CASSSRKLLHF. For the CDR3, the DNA is TGTGCCAGCAGCTCTCGCAAACTCCTCCACTTT.

CDR3 in DNA: TGTGCCAGCAGCTTTGGCCAAAACTATGGCTACACCTTC. It translates to CASSFGQNYGYTF. This chain joins TRBV5-6 and TRBJ1-2; D gene unclear. Germline CDR1 SGHDT, CDR2 YYEEEE. The CDR3 runs 13 residues. V was trimmed by 2 bases and J by 2 bases, leaving 7 bases between them. Full variable domain (missing parts from reference TRBV5-6 and TRBJ1-2): DAGVTQSPTHLIKTRGQQVTLRCSPKSGHDTVSWYQQALGQGPQFIFQYYEEEERQRGNFPDRFSGHQFPNYSSELNVNALLLGDSALYLCASSFGQNYGYTFGSGTRLTVV.

The genes are TRBV5-4 and TRBJ2-3; possibly TRBD1 for D (7 bases). The germline V gene encodes CDR1 SGHNT and CDR2 YYREEE (reference sequence). The ends were cut back, 7 bases at V and 1 base at J, with 19 bases in the middle. CDR3 length equals 16 residues. CDR3 sequence: CASRSLSRGGTDTQYF. CDR3 bases: TGTGCCAGCCGCTCCCTTTCCAGGGGGGGCACAGATACGCAGTATTTT.

The gene calls are TRBV3-1 (or the pseudogene TRBV3-2) and TRBJ2-2; TRBD2 aligns across 9 bases. Germline CDR1 is LGHDT and CDR2 is YNNKEL (reference sequence). CDR3 length: 15 amino acids. V dropped 6 bases and J dropped 4; count of bases not matched to a gene: 6. As DNA, the CDR3 is TGTGCCAGCAGACGACCGGGACTAGCCACCGGGGAGCTGTTTTTT. Amino acid sequence: CASRRPGLATGELFF.

This clone was recorded once. Other DNA sequences in this specimen translate into the identical CDR3. The chain couples TRBV7-2 to TRBJ1-5; D unresolved. In germline, CDR1 is SGHTA, CDR2 FQGNSA. Trimming shortened V by 1 base and J by 3 bases, and 10 bases separated the two germline ends. CDR3 length: 15 amino acids. CDR3 region: CASSLEPGSNQPQHF. DNA of the CDR3: TGTGCCAGCAGCTTAGAACCGGGTTCCAATCAGCCCCAGCATTTT.

The chain joins TRBV5-8 to TRBJ1-1, with D perhaps matching TRBD1 (5 bases). V lost 0 bases, J lost 10 bases, and 7 bases lay in between. Germline V lookup: CDR1 SGHTS, CDR2 YDEGEE. The CDR3 is made up of 11 amino acids. The DNA of the CDR3 is TGTGCCAGCAGCTTGGTCAGGGTAGCTTTCTTT. It specifies CASSLVRVAFF.

The chain combines TRBV5-8 with TRBJ1-1; 7 nucleotides line up with TRBD1. The germline gives CDR1 SGHTS, CDR2 YDEGEE. This CDR3 contains 13 residues. After removal of 3 bases from V and 1 base from J, the junction contained 0 bases not matched to a gene. CDR3 nucleotide sequence: TGTGCCAGCAGCTGGGACAGGAACACTGAAGCTTTCTTT. It translates to CASSWDRNTEAFF.

J is TRBJ1-3 and V is TRBV13, with a possible D match to TRBD1 (5 bases). Trimming stripped 5 bases from V and 4 bases from J, with 15 bases between. Germline CDR1 and CDR2: PRHDT and FYEKMQ (reference sequence). The CDR3 covers 15 residues. CDR3 bases: TGTGCCAGCAGCCCAATTGGGGGGATCGGAAACACCATATATTTT. Translating gives CASSPIGGIGNTIYF.

The chain carries TRBV4-2 and TRBJ2-5; D might be TRBD1 (6 bases). The germline CDR1 and CDR2 sequences are LGHNA and YNFKEQ. V was cut by 0 bases and J by 3 bases, with 8 bases left in between. This CDR3 is built from 14 residues. The CDR3 is CASSQERTEETQYF. Here the CDR3 DNA reads TGTGCCAGCAGCCAAGAACGGACAGAAGAGACCCAGTACTTC.

The V and J genes are TRBV19 and TRBJ1-5; 9 bases fit TRBD1. Per germline, CDR1 LNHDA and CDR2 SQIVND (reference sequence). The CDR3 length is 11 residues. Germline trimming cut 5 bases from V and 12 bases from J; bases unmatched to any gene: 2. This chain's CDR3 is CASSEDRGQHF. The CDR3 DNA sequence: TGTGCCAGTAGTGAGGACAGGGGCCAGCATTTT. The full variable domain, in which reference TRBV19 and TRBJ1-5 provide the parts outside the CDR3, is DGGITQSPKYLFRKEGQNVTLSCEQNLNHDAMYWYRQDPGQGLRLIYYSQIVNDFQKGDIAEGYSVSREKKESFPLTVTSAQKNPTAFYLCASSEDRGQHFGDGTRLSIL.

This rearrangement joins TRBV7-2 to TRBJ1-6; D is unclear. The germline gives CDR1 SGHTA, CDR2 FQGNSA. V lost 1 base and J lost 6, with 10 bases in between. This CDR3 region has 15 residues. The CDR3 is CASSLGAVVNSPLHF. The CDR3, as DNA: TGTGCCAGCAGCTTAGGGGCAGTAGTTAATTCACCCCTCCACTTT.

The V call is TRBV27, the J call TRBJ2-1; 9 nucleotides match TRBD1. CDR3 length: 14 residues. After removal of 7 bases from V and 7 bases from J, the junction contained 8 bases not matched to a gene. Germline CDR1 and CDR2: MNHEY and SMNVEV (reference sequence). CDR3 DNA sequence: TGTGCCAGCATCTCCGCGGGACAGGGAAATGAGCAGTTCTTC. Amino acid sequence: CASISAGQGNEQFF.

This chain joins TRBV10-3 and TRBJ1-1, with D maybe TRBD1 (5 bases). The CDR3 has 16 residues. Deletions cut 2 bases from V and 4 bases from J, with 17 bases between. CDR1 and CDR2 from the germline V gene are ENHRY and SYGVKD. As DNA, the CDR3 is TGTGCCATCAGTGAGGCCGGGGTGGGGGGAGGCACTGAAGCTTTCTTT. This encodes CAISEAGVGGGTEAFF.

V is TRBV7-9 and J is TRBJ1-4; 8 nucleotides match TRBD1. CDR1 is SEHNR and CDR2 is FQNEAQ in the germline V gene (reference sequence). The CDR3 loop spans 15 amino acids. J gave up 3 bases and V 5 bases, and 5 bases lay outside the gene matches. The CDR3 is CASSLRTGSNEKLFF. CDR3 in DNA: TGTGCCAGCAGCCTAAGGACAGGGTCTAATGAAAAACTGTTTTTT.

The genes are TRBV9 and TRBJ2-4; 11 nucleotides line up with TRBD2. Germline V gene lookup returns CDR1 SGDLS and CDR2 YYNGEE. The ends lost 0 bases at V and 7 bases at J; junction bases unmatched: 9. The CDR3 sequence is 17 residues long. CDR3 region: CASSVAPTSGAGNIQYF. DNA for the CDR3: TGTGCCAGCAGCGTAGCTCCGACTAGCGGGGCGGGGAACATTCAGTACTTC.

The chain uses TRBV4-1 and TRBJ1-1; no reliable D call. This CDR3 is 14 amino acids long. The ends were cut back, 1 base at V and 1 base at J, with 7 bases in the middle. Germline lookup yields CDR1 MGHRA and CDR2 YSYEKL. The CDR3 reads CASSQAAKNTEAFF. In nucleotides, the CDR3 is TGCGCCAGCAGCCAAGCTGCTAAGAACACTGAAGCTTTCTTT.

CDR3 in DNA: TGCAGCGTTGGATCGACGGGGGGCGCCTCCTACGAGCAGTACTTC. Its translation is CSVGSTGGASYEQYF. V is TRBV29-1 and J is TRBJ2-7, with a weak D call TRBD2 (7 bases). V shed 4 bases and J shed 0 bases, with 16 bases lying between them. The V gene's germline CDR1 is SQVTM and CDR2 ANQGSEA. CDR3 length equals 15 residues.

The V and J genes are TRBV9 and TRBJ2-3; tentative D call: TRBD1 (5 bases). The germline V gene encodes CDR1 SGDLS and CDR2 YYNGEE. The CDR3 covers 16 residues. The V end was cut by 0 bases, the J end by 0 bases, with 11 bases between. CDR3 sequence: CASSVVSRGSTDTQYF. CDR3 nucleotides: TGTGCCAGCAGCGTAGTTTCTAGGGGAAGCACAGATACGCAGTATTTT.